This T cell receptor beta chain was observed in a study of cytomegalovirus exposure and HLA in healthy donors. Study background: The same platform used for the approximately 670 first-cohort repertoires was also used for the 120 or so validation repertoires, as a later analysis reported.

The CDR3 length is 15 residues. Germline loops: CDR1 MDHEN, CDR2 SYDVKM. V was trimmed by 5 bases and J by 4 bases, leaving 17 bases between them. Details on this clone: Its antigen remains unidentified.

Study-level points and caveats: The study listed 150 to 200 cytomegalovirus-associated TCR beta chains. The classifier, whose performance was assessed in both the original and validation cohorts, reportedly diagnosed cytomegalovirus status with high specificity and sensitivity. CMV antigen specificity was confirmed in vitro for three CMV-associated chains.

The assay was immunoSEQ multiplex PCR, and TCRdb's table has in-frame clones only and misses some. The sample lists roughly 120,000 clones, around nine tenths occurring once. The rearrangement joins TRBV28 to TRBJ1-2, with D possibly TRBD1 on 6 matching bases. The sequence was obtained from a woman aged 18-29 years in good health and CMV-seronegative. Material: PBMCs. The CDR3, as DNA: TGTGCCAGCAGTGTTCGGACAGCCAGAACCTATGGCTACACCTTC. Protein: CASSVRTARTYGYTF.